This is a list of T cell receptor beta chains from one sample in a study of blood T cell repertoires in COVID-19. Some clones are missing from TCRdb's copy, which holds only in-frame ones; the method was immunoSEQ multiplex PCR. Seen here are roughly 250,000 clones, 82% observed once, and the top ten hold 4.9%. The sequencing input was peripheral blood. The receptor set was obtained from a woman of 80 years or more with active or convalescent COVID-19. The conserved cysteine and the conserved F or W are not part of the CDR3 here. D genes are given only for firm matches.

v_call,d_call,cdr3_aa
TRBV5-4,TRBD2,ASRASGRMGVDEQF
TRBV27,-,ASSRSTGSGTGYT
TRBV7-9,-,ASSLGQPNGNTIY
TRBV5-1,TRBD2,ASSPSGGPNTGELF
TRBV18,TRBD2,ASSPGTTYEQY
TRBV7-9,TRBD1,ASSLEIDRGA
TRBV7-9,TRBD2,ASSLEGTSKTQY
TRBV19,TRBD1,ASSLMDRAGNTEAF
TRBV3-1/TRBV3-2,-,ASSQGQLYGYT
TRBV6-1,-,ASSEDHRVQAYGYT
TRBV28,-,ASIVPGVNQPQH
TRBV27,TRBD1,ASSLSQGRSEQY
TRBV12-3/TRBV12-4,-,ASRTGANYGYT
TRBV6-5,TRBD2,ASSGGLAGTGELF
TRBV19,-,ASSIASAGDYGYT
TRBV28,-,ASSRPGGFQPQH
TRBV3-1/TRBV3-2,-,ASSPPGNYGYT
TRBV5-1,TRBD2,ASSLAASGGVQGEQF
TRBV6-5,-,ASSSSGSGNTIY
TRBV30,TRBD1,AWSVGGRTGGFSGNTIY